Presented here are 28 T cell receptor beta chains from one specimen sequenced in a study of beta chain features in type 1 diabetes. The study reverse transcribed the entire isolated RNA, so it sequenced expressed TCRB transcripts. Generated by immunoSEQ multiplex PCR, the TCRdb table keeps only in-frame clones and is missing some. The sample lists hundreds of thousands of clones; 15% to 19% were seen once. The sample taken for sequencing was naive CD4+ T cells from blood. These receptors were taken from a man aged 18 to 30 in good health.

The J gene is TRBJ1-2, the V gene TRBV2; D may be TRBD1 (5 bases). V lost 7 bases, J lost 3 bases, and 9 bases lay in between. This CDR3 has 12 amino acids. Germline assignment: CDR1 SNHLY and CDR2 FYNNEI. CDR3 sequence reads: CASTQGDYGYTF. DNA for the CDR3: TGTGCCAGCACCCAGGGTGACTATGGCTACACCTTC.

In DNA, the CDR3 is TGTGCCAGCAGCAGAGACCGGGTCCCACCCAGCTACGAGCAGTACTTC. Amino acid sequence: CASSRDRVPPSYEQYF. J is TRBJ2-7 and V is TRBV7-8; D remains ambiguous. Per the germline V gene, CDR1 is SGHVS and CDR2 is FQNEAQ. The V end lost 5 bases, the J end lost 3 bases, and 20 bases lay between the germline ends. This CDR3 is built from 16 residues.

The chain is built from TRBV21-1 and TRBJ2-7; the DNA was not compared with TRBD1, the D call given in the table. TRBV21-1 is annotated as a pseudogene. The CDR3 is made up of 16 amino acids. The CDR3: CASSKLRGEELCEQYF. The CDR3 DNA follows: TGTGCCAGCAGCAAATTAAGGGGCGAAGAACTGTGCGAGCAGTACTTC.

This sequence joins TRBV6-1 and TRBJ2-5; 9 bases align to TRBD2. J lost 5 bases, V lost 4 bases, and 11 bases had no gene match. This CDR3 has 16 amino acids. Germline assignment: CDR1 MNHNS and CDR2 SASEGT. CDR3 DNA: TGTGCCAGCAGTGTTACTCTAGCGGGGAGTGGGGAGACCCAGTACTTC. Translating gives CASSVTLAGSGETQYF.

This clone has more than one count but fewer than ten. This chain connects TRBV7-2 to TRBJ1-4; a weak D match, TRBD1 (6 bases). Germline V gene data show CDR1 as SGHTA and CDR2 as FQGNSA. The length of the CDR3 is 16 residues. V was clipped by 7 bases and J by 5 bases, with 20 bases between them. CDR3 DNA sequence: TGTGCCAGCACCACCGGCAGGCTTGGACAGAATGAAAAACTGTTTTTT. This gives the protein CASTTGRLGQNEKLFF.

This chain links TRBV27 with TRBJ2-6; the match to TRBD1 covers 7 bases. Germline V lookup: CDR1 MNHEY, CDR2 SMNVEV (reference sequence). The ends lost 5 bases at V and 1 base at J; junction bases unmatched: 8. The CDR3 covers 17 residues. DNA of the CDR3: TGTGCCAGCAGTGACCGGGGACAGAAGTCTGGGGCCAACGTCCTGACTTTC. It codes for CASSDRGQKSGANVLTF.

Many counts were recorded for this clone. The V call is TRBV10-3, the J call TRBJ2-6, with D uncertain. The CDR3 loop spans 14 amino acids. The V end lost 8 bases, the J end lost 0 bases, and 8 bases lay between the germline ends. CDR1 and CDR2 from the germline V gene are ENHRY and SYGVKD. The CDR3 bases are TGTGCCATCGGTACGGCCTCTGGGGCCAACGTCCTGACTTTC. Translating it yields CAIGTASGANVLTF.

This clone was seen a handful of times. V usage is TRBV7-2 and J usage is TRBJ1-5; unclear D gene. The CDR3 is 13 residues long. Germline loops: CDR1 SGHTA, CDR2 FQGNSA. The ends were cut back, 4 bases at V and 6 bases at J, with 10 bases in the middle. For the CDR3, the DNA is TGTGCCAGCAGCTCCTCCGACGCTCAGCCCCAGCATTTT. Encoded protein: CASSSSDAQPQHF. Full variable domain (rest looked up from reference TRBV7-2 and TRBJ1-5): GAGVSQSPSNKVTEKGKDVELRCDPISGHTALYWYRQSLGQGLEFLIYFQGNSAPDKSGLPSDRFSAERTGGSVSTLTIQRTQQEDSAVYLCASSSSDAQPQHFGDGTRLSIL.

The chain joins TRBV6-6 to TRBJ1-1; TRBD1 matches 7 bases. Losses at the gene ends were 5 bases for V and 4 bases for J; bases not matched to a gene: 7. The germline CDR1 and CDR2 sequences are MNHNY and SVGAGI (reference sequence). This CDR3 comprises 14 residues. This CDR3 reads CASSLDRTLTEAFF. The CDR3 DNA follows: TGTGCCAGCAGTCTGGACAGGACTCTCACTGAAGCTTTCTTT.

The CDR3 region has the DNA TGTGCCAGTAGTATTCTAGTGAACACTGAAGCTTTCTTT. It yields the protein CASSILVNTEAFF. This rearrangement joins TRBV19 to TRBJ1-1, with D unclear. Germline-derived CDR1 and CDR2 are LNHDA and SQIVND (reference sequence). Trimming took 3 bases from V and 0 from J, leaving 5 bases between them. The CDR3 runs to 13 residues. Supplemented by reference TRBV19 and TRBJ1-1, the full variable domain reads DGGITQSPKYLFRKEGQNVTLSCEQNLNHDAMYWYRQDPGQGLRLIYYSQIVNDFQKGDIAEGYSVSREKKESFPLTVTSAQKNPTAFYLCASSILVNTEAFFGQGTRLTVV.

This clone has just a few counts. This chain uses TRBV4-3 with TRBJ2-7; 9 bases line up with TRBD1. CDR1 LGHNA and CDR2 YSLEER come from the germline V gene. With V trimmed by 0 bases and J by 2 bases, 5 bases remained unmatched. The CDR3 is made up of 16 amino acids. CDR3: CASSQDWTGVPYEQYF. The CDR3 DNA is TGCGCCAGCAGCCAAGATTGGACAGGGGTACCCTACGAGCAGTACTTC.

This chain uses TRBV9 with TRBJ2-5, with D perhaps matching TRBD2 (5 bases). Germline-derived CDR1 and CDR2 are SGDLS and YYNGEE. This CDR3 has 16 amino acids. The V gene lost 0 bases and the J gene lost 1 base, with 13 bases spanning the gap. The chain's CDR3 is CASSVAGGLSQETQYF. For the CDR3, the DNA is TGTGCCAGCAGCGTAGCTGGAGGACTCTCCCAAGAGACCCAGTACTTC.

This clone was seen a few times. This chain links TRBV15 with TRBJ1-1; no firm D call. Germline V gene data show CDR1 as LNHNV and CDR2 as YYDKDF (reference sequence). The CDR3 is 14 amino acids. V lost 0 bases and J lost 0, with 5 bases in between. The CDR3: CATSRDGMNTEAFF. CDR3 nucleotides: TGTGCCACCAGCAGAGATGGGATGAACACTGAAGCTTTCTTT. The complete variable domain, with remaining parts taken from reference TRBV15 and TRBJ1-1, reads DAMVIQNPRYQVTQFGKPVTLSCSQTLNHNVMYWYQQKSSQAPKLLFHYYDKDFNNEADTPDNFQSRRPNTSFCFLDIRSPGLGDTAMYLCATSRDGMNTEAFFGQGTRLTVV.

The table lists this clone with a few counts. This chain uses TRBV11-3 with TRBJ2-5; D gene uncertain. The V end lost 4 bases, the J end lost 3 bases, and 12 bases lay between the germline ends. In germline, CDR1 is SGHNT, CDR2 YENEEA. This CDR3 has 14 residues. The CDR3 DNA follows: TGTGCCAGCAGCTCCCCGGCACAGAAAGAGACCCAGTACTTC. This sequence encodes CASSSPAQKETQYF.

Comments on this clone: This clone may be a read error of a much larger clone one base away. The chain couples TRBV14 to TRBJ1-1; D is unresolved. This CDR3 region has 14 residues. The V gene's germline CDR1 is SGHDN and CDR2 FVKESK. V lost 4 bases and J lost 2, with 11 bases in between. The CDR3 DNA sequence: TGTGCCAGCAGCCCGACGACAAGTAACACTGAAGCTTTCTTT. Residues: CASSPTTSNTEAFF.

There are many counts of this clone. This rearrangement joins TRBV7-9 to TRBJ2-1; 12 nucleotides line up with TRBD2. This CDR3 comprises 14 residues. V was pared by 8 bases and J by 8 bases, with 7 bases of the junction left unmatched. CDR1 is SEHNR and CDR2 is FQNEAQ in the germline V gene (reference sequence). CDR3 in amino acids: CASSGLAGLDEQFF. CDR3 nucleotides: TGTGCCAGCTCTGGACTAGCGGGGCTCGATGAGCAGTTCTTC.

In this sample, this clone turned up a few times. This rearrangement joins TRBV5-1 to TRBJ2-5; 8 nucleotides agree with TRBD2. Trimming at V came to 0 bases and at J to 5 bases, leaving 6 bases not matched to a gene. Looked up from germline, CDR1 is SGHRS and CDR2 is YFSETQ. There are 15 residues in the CDR3. The CDR3: CASSLGGGPEETQYF. The CDR3 region has the DNA TGCGCCAGCAGCTTGGGCGGGGGGCCGGAGGAGACCCAGTACTTC.

Only a few counts were recorded for this clone. The V and J genes are TRBV4-2 and TRBJ2-2; tentatively, D is TRBD2 (5 bases). Germline V gene sequence: CDR1 LGHNA, CDR2 YNFKEQ. Deletions cut 3 bases from V and 2 bases from J, with 10 bases between. There are 15 residues in the CDR3. CDR3 in amino acids: CASSQVLGNTGELFF. CDR3 DNA sequence: TGTGCCAGCAGCCAGGTACTAGGAAACACCGGGGAGCTGTTTTTT.

In this sample, this clone turned up a few times. J is TRBJ2-1 and V is TRBV5-1; D unclear. This CDR3 comprises 14 residues. V was trimmed by 0 bases and J by 5 bases, leaving 9 bases between them. Germline lookup yields CDR1 SGHRS and CDR2 YFSETQ. The CDR3: CASSLGQQNNEQFF. The CDR3 nucleotides read TGCGCCAGCAGCTTGGGACAACAAAACAATGAGCAGTTCTTC.

The chain combines TRBV9 with TRBJ2-4; 8 bases fit TRBD2. CDR1 and CDR2 (germline): SGDLS, YYNGEE. Unmatched junction bases numbered 11, after V lost 0 bases and J lost 3 bases. This CDR3 is built from 18 residues. The CDR3 sequence is CASSVAAPGLEGKNIQYF. For the CDR3, the DNA is TGTGCCAGCAGCGTAGCGGCTCCGGGACTAGAGGGCAAAAACATTCAGTACTTC.

This clone has more than one count but fewer than ten. V usage is TRBV14 and J usage is TRBJ2-7; 8 nucleotides agree with TRBD1. This CDR3 is built from 18 residues. V lost 0 bases and J lost 4; bases outside the gene matches: 14. Germline V gene lookup returns CDR1 SGHDN and CDR2 FVKESK. For the CDR3, the DNA is TGTGCCAGCAGCCAAGATCGAGGATCAGGGGGCGCGAGGTACGAGCAGTACTTC. Translating gives CASSQDRGSGGARYEQYF.

The V and J genes are TRBV4-1 and TRBJ2-5; D might be TRBD1 (6 bases). CDR1 and CDR2 from the germline V gene are MGHRA and YSYEKL. CDR3 length: 16 residues. V lost 3 bases and J lost 4, with 18 bases in between. The CDR3 nucleotides are TGCGCCAGCAGCCACCCCAATGGGGGCCTCCGAGAGACCCAGTACTTC. Its translation: CASSHPNGGLRETQYF.

This rearrangement joins TRBV7-2 to TRBJ1-1; maybe TRBD1 (5 bases). Between the trimmed V and J ends, which lost 5 bases and 0 bases, there was a span of 19 bases. Germline loops: CDR1 SGHTA, CDR2 FQGNSA. The CDR3 has 17 residues. CDR3 sequence reads: CASSLTQGFGMNTEAFF. CDR3 sequence (DNA): TGTGCCAGCAGCCTGACCCAGGGTTTTGGGATGAACACTGAAGCTTTCTTT.

In DNA, the CDR3 is TGCGCCAGCAGCCAAACAGGGGGGAAAAACATTCAGTACTTC. Translation: CASSQTGGKNIQYF. The V gene is TRBV4-1, the J gene TRBJ2-4, with TRBD1 matching over 8 bases. Germline-derived CDR1 and CDR2 are MGHRA and YSYEKL. J was trimmed by 4 bases and V by 2 bases; bases with no gene match: 1. CDR3 length equals 14 residues.

This clone has a handful of counts. J is TRBJ1-5 and V is TRBV7-9; no clear D. This CDR3 is built from 12 residues. V shed 1 base and J shed 4 bases, with 2 bases lying between them. Germline CDR1 and CDR2: SEHNR and FQNEAQ (reference sequence). In DNA, the CDR3 is TGTGCCAGCAGCTTAGAGAATCAGCCCCAGCATTTT. It is translated as CASSLENQPQHF.

The chain is built from TRBV6-5 and TRBJ2-7; D perhaps matches TRBD1 (6 bases). The CDR3 covers 11 residues. V lost 10 bases to trimming and J lost 6 bases, with 13 bases between them. CDR1 is MNHEY, CDR2 SVGAGI, per germline. The CDR3 DNA reads TGTGCCATCTCACAGGGTGCCGAGCAGTACTTC. The encoded protein is CAISQGAEQYF.

This clone was observed a few times. This chain joins TRBV6-5 and TRBJ1-1; no clear D. The germline V gene has CDR1 MNHEY and CDR2 SVGAGI. The CDR3 extends over 14 amino acids. Trimming took 0 bases from V and 6 from J, leaving 11 bases between them. The CDR3, as DNA: TGTGCCAGCAGTTACTCGAGGCTAAAGCCTGAAGCTTTCTTT. Encoded protein: CASSYSRLKPEAFF.

The rearrangement uses TRBV29-1 and TRBJ1-2; D is undetermined. Germline loops: CDR1 SQVTM, CDR2 ANQGSEA. The CDR3 spans 13 residues. V was pared by 4 bases and J by 3 bases, with 12 bases between. DNA for the CDR3: TGCAGCGTTGGGCTTGGGGTCGACTATGGCTACACCTTC. Its translation: CSVGLGVDYGYTF.